One and the same sample provided the 20 T cell receptor beta chains below, sequenced in a study of CD8 T cells in ankylosing spondylitis. TCRdb processed the 5' RACE reads anew with MiXCR; each CDR3 protein has one entry. The repertoire has 150,000 or so distinct CDR3 sequences, about 32% of them found once; the top ten carry over 5.5%. What was sequenced was synovial fluid, either unsorted or a sorted T cell fraction (not recorded which). These receptors all stem from a male donor with ankylosing spondylitis.

The rearrangement links TRBV27 to TRBJ2-7; tentative D call: TRBD2 (5 bases). The CDR3 is 14 amino acids. The V and J ends lost 6 bases and 0 bases respectively, with 12 bases between them. Per germline, CDR1 MNHEY and CDR2 SMNVEV (reference sequence). The CDR3 loop is CASSQRRDSYEQYF. The CDR3 DNA sequence: TGTGCCAGCAGCCAAAGACGGGACTCCTACGAGCAGTACTTC.

The genes are TRBV4-3 and TRBJ2-1; maybe TRBD2 (6 bases). CDR1 and CDR2 from the germline V gene are LGHNA and YSLEER. The CDR3 has 16 residues. The V gene lost 3 bases and the J gene lost 3 bases, with 15 bases spanning the gap. CDR3 protein: CASSQDIADLYNEQFF. The CDR3 DNA is TGCGCCAGCAGCCAGGATATAGCGGATCTCTACAATGAGCAGTTCTTC.

V usage is TRBV7-2 and J usage is TRBJ2-1; tentatively, D is TRBD1 (5 bases). The CDR3 runs 14 residues. CDR1 SGHTA and CDR2 FQGNSA come from the germline V gene. Between the trimmed V and J ends, which lost 1 base and 11 bases, there was a span of 15 bases. In DNA form, the CDR3 reads TGTGCCAGCAGCTTAGTTGGGGCAGATAAAAAGCAGTTCTTC. Amino acids: CASSLVGADKKQFF.

This chain links TRBV10-3 with TRBJ1-1; D unclear. In germline, CDR1 is ENHRY, CDR2 SYGVKD. CDR3 length equals 15 residues. Trimming took 2 bases from V and 1 from J, leaving 11 bases between them. CDR3 sequence: CAISERKAGNTEAFF. The CDR3 nucleotides read TGTGCCATCAGTGAGAGAAAAGCAGGGAACACTGAAGCTTTCTTT.

About this clonotype: This sequence may be a read error, since a much larger clone differs from it by one base. CDR3 residues: CASSMNEEQHF. The DNA for the CDR3 is TGCGCCAGCAGCATGAATGAAGAGCAGCACTTC. The chain joins TRBV5-1 to TRBJ2-7; D is undetermined. CDR1 is SGHRS, CDR2 YFSETQ, per germline. The CDR3 length is 11 residues.

The CDR3 is CSASSTGQINYGYTF. CDR3 bases: TGCAGTGCTAGTTCTACGGGACAGATTAACTATGGCTACACCTTC. The chain recombines TRBV20-1 with TRBJ1-2; TRBD1 agrees at 7 bases. The CDR3 is 15 residues long. V gave up 3 bases and J gave up 1 base; unmatched junction bases: 8. Per germline, CDR1 DFQATT and CDR2 SNEGSKA (reference sequence).

This clonotype was seen only a few times. The CDR3 DNA reads TGTGCCAGCAGCCATGTGACTAGCGGAGTTTACAATGAGCAGTTCTTC. It specifies CASSHVTSGVYNEQFF. The rearrangement links TRBV4-2 to TRBJ2-1; 9 bases are shared with TRBD2. CDR3 size: 16 residues. V lost 3 bases, J lost 4 bases, and 7 bases stayed unmatched. Looked up from germline, CDR1 is LGHNA and CDR2 is YNFKEQ.

The V call is TRBV27, the J call TRBJ1-2; TRBD1 might be the D (5 bases). The V gene lost 6 bases and the J gene lost 4 bases, with 15 bases spanning the gap. Per germline, CDR1 MNHEY and CDR2 SMNVEV (reference sequence). The CDR3 consists of 14 residues. This CDR3 reads CASSRGGLPYGYTF. The CDR3, as DNA: TGTGCCAGCAGCCGGGGGGGACTCCCCTATGGCTACACCTTC.

The table lists this clonotype with many counts. This chain joins TRBV11-2 and TRBJ2-3; no clear D. Germline assignment: CDR1 SGHAT and CDR2 FQNNGV. The length of the CDR3 is 13 residues. V was shortened by 2 bases and J by 6 bases, with 9 bases between the two germline ends. CDR3 sequence: CASSLSIADTQYF. As DNA, the CDR3 is TGTGCCAGCAGCTTAAGTATTGCCGATACGCAGTATTTT.

The V gene is TRBV5-5, the J gene TRBJ2-2; 9 bases map to TRBD1. The CDR3 consists of 16 residues. Losses at the gene ends were 4 bases for V and 6 bases for J; bases not matched to a gene: 10. Germline V lookup: CDR1 SGHKS, CDR2 YYEKEE (reference sequence). This CDR3 reads CASSRGTGIYAGELFF. The CDR3 nucleotides are TGTGCCAGCAGCCGAGGGACAGGGATATATGCCGGGGAGCTGTTTTTT.

This clonotype was picked up a small number of times. V and J are TRBV20-1 and TRBJ2-7; D gene unclear. The CDR3 length is 15 residues. The germline V gene has CDR1 DFQATT and CDR2 SNEGSKA (reference sequence). V lost 5 bases to trimming and J lost 5 bases, with 22 bases between them. CDR3 DNA sequence: TGCAGTGCTCGACCGAGAGGTCTCTCTTCCGACGAGCAGTACTTC. Protein product: CSARPRGLSSDEQYF.

This clonotype has a handful of counts. V is TRBV6-1 and J is TRBJ1-1; tentatively, D is TRBD1 (6 bases). Trimming took 6 bases from V and 1 from J, leaving 12 bases between them. Germline V gene sequence: CDR1 MNHNS, CDR2 SASEGT. This CDR3 spans 14 amino acids. DNA of the CDR3: TGTGCCAGCAGCCCAGGGGCGCCGAACACTGAAGCTTTCTTT. It translates to CASSPGAPNTEAFF.

The chain uses TRBV20-1 and TRBJ1-5; possible D gene TRBD1, 6 bases. V was pared by 4 bases and J by 0 bases, with 19 bases between. Germline assignment: CDR1 DFQATT and CDR2 SNEGSKA (reference sequence). The CDR3 extends over 17 amino acids. The CDR3 reads CSATPWGQGNSNQPQHF. In DNA, the CDR3 is TGCAGTGCTACACCCTGGGGGCAGGGGAATAGCAATCAGCCCCAGCATTTT.

This clonotype has ten or more counts. This chain joins TRBV4-1 and TRBJ2-3; maybe TRBD2 (6 bases). The CDR3 loop spans 16 amino acids. Germline loops: CDR1 MGHRA, CDR2 YSYEKL. V was cut by 0 bases and J by 3 bases, with 13 bases left in between. The CDR3 DNA reads as TGCGCCAGCAGCCAAGATAGCTCCGGGGGAACAGATACGCAGTATTTT. Translating gives CASSQDSSGGTDTQYF.

This clonotype was counted at least ten times. The rearrangement links TRBV29-1 to TRBJ2-7; 8 positions agree with TRBD1. The CDR3 sequence is 14 residues long. Germline CDR1 and CDR2: SQVTM and ANQGSEA. V lost 4 bases and J lost 0; bases outside the gene matches: 5. The CDR3 DNA reads as TGCAGCGTTGGGACAGGGCGTAGCTCCTACGAGCAGTACTTC. Amino acids: CSVGTGRSSYEQYF.

The V gene is TRBV5-1, the J gene TRBJ1-2, with 7 bases identical to TRBD1. The V segment lost 4 bases and the J segment 4 bases; nucleotides outside the gene matches: 7. In germline, CDR1 is SGHRS, CDR2 YFSETQ. The CDR3 extends over 14 amino acids. This chain's CDR3 is CASSPSGTAYGYTF. The CDR3 coding sequence is TGCGCCAGCAGCCCATCTGGGACAGCCTATGGCTACACCTTC.

V is TRBV20-1 and J is TRBJ2-7; 10 bases are shared with TRBD2. Germline V lookup: CDR1 DFQATT, CDR2 SNEGSKA (reference sequence). Trimming took 5 bases from V and 2 from J; bases not matched to a gene: 9. The CDR3 runs 15 residues. CDR3 nucleotides: TGCAGTGCTTGGACCTCTAGCGGGGGAGCCTACGAGCAGTACTTC. Amino acid sequence: CSAWTSSGGAYEQYF.

The chain links TRBV29-1 to TRBJ1-4, with D perhaps matching TRBD1 (5 bases). The germline V and J ends were trimmed by 6 bases and 6 bases, with 14 bases remaining between them. Germline V gives CDR1 SQVTM, CDR2 ANQGSEA. The CDR3 runs 13 residues. This CDR3 reads CSVAMDIDEKLFF. The CDR3 region has the DNA TGCAGCGTAGCCATGGACATAGATGAAAAACTGTTTTTT.

This clonotype showed up just a few times. The chain combines TRBV5-1 with TRBJ1-2; 9 bases are a match to TRBD1. The CDR3 covers 15 residues. Germline V gene sequence: CDR1 SGHRS, CDR2 YFSETQ. V shed 4 bases and J 1 base; nucleotides not matched to a gene: 5. In DNA form, the CDR3 reads TGCGCCAGCAGCGGGGGACAGGGATATAACTATGGCTACACCTTC. It specifies CASSGGQGYNYGYTF.

The chain recombines TRBV29-1 with TRBJ1-2; D is uncertain. Germline CDR1 reads SQVTM; CDR2 reads ANQGSEA. This CDR3 has 11 residues. Trimming took 3 bases from V and 2 from J, leaving 4 bases between them. CDR3 bases: TGCAGCGTTGAGAAGAACTATGGCTACACCTTC. As protein: CSVEKNYGYTF.